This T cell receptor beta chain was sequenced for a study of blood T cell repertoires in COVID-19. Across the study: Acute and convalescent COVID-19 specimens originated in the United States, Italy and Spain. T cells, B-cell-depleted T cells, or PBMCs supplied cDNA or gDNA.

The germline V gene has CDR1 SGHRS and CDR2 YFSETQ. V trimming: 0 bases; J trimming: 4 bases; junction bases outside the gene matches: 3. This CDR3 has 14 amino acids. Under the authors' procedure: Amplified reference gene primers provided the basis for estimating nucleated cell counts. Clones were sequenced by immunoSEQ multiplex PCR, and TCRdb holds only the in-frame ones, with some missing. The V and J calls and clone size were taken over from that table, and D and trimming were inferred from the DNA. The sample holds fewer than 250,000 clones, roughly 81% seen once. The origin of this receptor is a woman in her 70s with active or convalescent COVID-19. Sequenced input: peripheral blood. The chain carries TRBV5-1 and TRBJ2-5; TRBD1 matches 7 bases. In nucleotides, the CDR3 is TGCGCCAGCAGCTTGGAACAGGGGCTAGAGACCCAGTACTTC. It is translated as CASSLEQGLETQYF. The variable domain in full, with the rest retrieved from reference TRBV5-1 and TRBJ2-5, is KAGVTQTPRYLIKTRGQQVTLSCSPISGHRSVSWYQQTPGQGLQFLFEYFSETQRNKGNFPGRFSGRQFSNSRSEMNVSTLELGDSALYLCASSLEQGLETQYFGPGTRLLVL.